This T cell receptor beta chain was sequenced in a study of blood T cell repertoires in COVID-19. On the study more broadly: The United States, Italy and Spain provided the acute and convalescent COVID-19 samples. Sources were T cells, B-cell-depleted T cells, or PBMCs; the material itself was cDNA or gDNA.

The V end lost 3 bases, the J end lost 4 bases, and 11 bases lay between the germline ends. This CDR3 is 14 amino acids long. CDR1 is ENHRY, CDR2 SYGVKD, per germline. As originally analysed: Estimated nucleated cell counts came from reference gene primer amplification. The protocol was immunoSEQ multiplex PCR, while the TCRdb copy is restricted to in-frame clones and leaves out a portion. Clone size and the V and J calls come from that table; the DNA yielded D and trimming. This sample has about 230,000 clones, with less than 90% found just once. The chain couples TRBV10-3 to TRBJ2-3; D not resolved. The specimen was peripheral blood. This receptor was taken from a woman in her 70s with active or convalescent COVID-19. Here the CDR3 DNA reads TGTGCCATCAGTGATTTAGTGCAAGCAGATACGCAGTATTTT. Protein: CAISDLVQADTQYF.